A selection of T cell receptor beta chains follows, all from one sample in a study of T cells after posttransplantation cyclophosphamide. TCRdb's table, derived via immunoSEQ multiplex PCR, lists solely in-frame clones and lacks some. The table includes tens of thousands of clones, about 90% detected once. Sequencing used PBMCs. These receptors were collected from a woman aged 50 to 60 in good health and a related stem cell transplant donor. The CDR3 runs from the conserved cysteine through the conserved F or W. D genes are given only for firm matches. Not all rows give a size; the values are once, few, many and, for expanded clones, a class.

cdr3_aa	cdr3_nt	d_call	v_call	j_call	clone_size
CASRHARGRGGDVTQYF	TGTGCCAGCAGACACGCCCGAGGGCGGGGTGGGGATGTTACGCAGTATTTT	.	TRBV11-2	TRBJ2-3	.
CASSPDRGGSTEAFF	TGCGCCAGCAGCCCGGACAGGGGCGGGAGCACTGAAGCTTTCTTT	TRBD1	TRBV5-1	TRBJ1-1	.
CASPKRTDRAPSYEQYF	TGTGCCAGCCCCAAACGAACGGACAGGGCACCCTCCTACGAGCAGTACTTC	TRBD1	TRBV25-1	TRBJ2-7	.
CASRFRNTEAFF	TGTGCCAGTCGCTTTAGGAACACTGAAGCTTTCTTT	.	TRBV19	TRBJ1-1	.
CASSVSGTGVGTEAFF	TGTGCCAGCAGTGTCTCCGGGACAGGGGTAGGCACTGAAGCTTTCTTT	TRBD1	TRBV27	TRBJ1-1	.
CASRATPPGTDTQYF	TGCGCCAGCAGAGCTACGCCCCCGGGCACAGATACGCAGTATTTT	.	TRBV5-1	TRBJ2-3	.
CASHSEDISYEQYF	TGTGCCAGCCACTCTGAGGACATATCCTACGAGCAGTACTTC	.	TRBV28	TRBJ2-7	.
CASSADNSNEQFF	TGTGCCAGCAGCGCGGACAATAGCAATGAGCAGTTCTTC	.	TRBV5-4	TRBJ2-1	.
CASSSGTSMETQYF	TGTGCCAGCAGTTCCGGGACTAGTATGGAGACCCAGTACTTC	TRBD2	TRBV27	TRBJ2-5	.
CASSLTGGSLAKNIQYF	TGTGCCAGCAGCTTAACAGGAGGGTCCCTAGCCAAAAACATTCAGTACTTC	.	TRBV11-2	TRBJ2-4	.
CSVEREGNTEAFF	TGCAGCGTTGAACGGGAGGGCAACACTGAAGCTTTCTTT	.	TRBV29-1	TRBJ1-1	.
CASSVERDEAFF	TGTGCCAGCAGCGTAGAACGGGATGAAGCTTTCTTT	.	TRBV9	TRBJ1-1	.
CASRGIESDTQYF	TGTGCCAGTCGGGGGATTGAGTCAGATACGCAGTATTTT	.	TRBV19	TRBJ2-3	once
CASSPTAYEQYF	TGTGCCAGCAGTCCGACAGCCTACGAGCAGTACTTC	.	TRBV6-6	TRBJ2-7	.
CASSLLADNEQFF	TGTGCCAGCAGCTTACTAGCGGACAATGAGCAGTTCTTC	TRBD2	TRBV11-3	TRBJ2-1	.
CASNRDTAYEQYF	TGCGCCAGCAACCGGGACACAGCCTACGAGCAGTACTTC	.	TRBV5-1	TRBJ2-7	.
CASSLGAGNTGELFF	TGTGCCAGCAGCTTAGGAGCCGGGAACACCGGGGAGCTGTTTTTT	.	TRBV11-3	TRBJ2-2	.
CACSSTGRGNTEAFF	TGTGCCTGTAGTTCTACAGGCCGTGGGAACACTGAAGCTTTCTTT	.	TRBV30	TRBJ1-1	.
CASSIGTGGPEAFF	TGTGCCAGTAGTATAGGCACGGGGGGGCCTGAAGCTTTCTTT	.	TRBV19	TRBJ1-1	once
CASSPLQGAKGLAGGSYEQYF	TGTGCCAGCTCACCCCTTCAGGGGGCTAAGGGACTAGCGGGGGGTTCCTACGAGCAGTACTTC	TRBD2	TRBV18	TRBJ2-7	.
CASSFAGTGIQETQYF	TGTGCCAGCAGCTTTGCCGGGACAGGGATTCAAGAGACCCAGTACTTC	TRBD1	TRBV11-2	TRBJ2-5	.
CASSPGNEQFF	TGTGCCAGCAGTCCGGGGAATGAGCAGTTCTTC	.	TRBV7-6	TRBJ2-1	.
CASSHPGQSTDTQYF	TGTGCCAGCAGCCATCCGGGACAGAGCACAGATACGCAGTATTTT	TRBD1	TRBV7-3	TRBJ2-3	.
CASSPDRDYEKLFF	TGTGCCAGCAGCCCCGACAGGGACTATGAAAAACTGTTTTTT	TRBD1	TRBV7-6	TRBJ1-4	.
CATSGTTTYGYTF	TGTGCCACCAGCGGGACAACAACCTATGGCTACACCTTC	.	TRBV15	TRBJ1-2	.
CASSSGDWNQPQHF	TGTGCCAGTAGCTCGGGGGATTGGAATCAGCCCCAGCATTTT	.	TRBV19	TRBJ1-5	.
CASSLSEAYNEQFF	TGCGCCAGCAGCTTGTCAGAGGCCTACAATGAGCAGTTCTTC	.	TRBV5-1	TRBJ2-1	.
CATSSGRSTGKAFF	TGTGCCACCAGCAGTGGTCGATCGACAGGAAAGGCTTTCTTT	.	TRBV15	TRBJ1-1	.
CASSTTGTGGSSGANVLTF	TGTGCCAGTAGTACAACAGGGACAGGGGGCAGCTCTGGGGCCAACGTCCTGACTTTC	TRBD1	TRBV19	TRBJ2-6	once
CASRLTGSYEQYF	TGTGCCAGCAGACTGACGGGGTCCTACGAGCAGTACTTC	.	TRBV6-5	TRBJ2-7	.
CASSPGGQIGEQYF	TGTGCCAGCTCTCCGGGGGGGCAAATTGGCGAGCAGTACTTC	TRBD2	TRBV18	TRBJ2-7	.
CASSETGFNQPQHF	TGTGCCAGCAGTGAGACGGGGTTCAATCAGCCCCAGCATTTT	.	TRBV2	TRBJ1-5	.
CASAGTSTDTQYF	TGTGCCAGCGCAGGGACTAGCACAGATACGCAGTATTTT	.	TRBV7-2	TRBJ2-3	.
CAGGEGALYSGNTIYF	TGTGCCGGAGGGGAAGGGGCCCTATACTCTGGAAACACCATATATTTT	.	TRBV7-8	TRBJ1-3	.
CSVAGTGTYEQYF	TGCAGCGTTGCCGGGACAGGAACCTACGAGCAGTACTTC	TRBD1	TRBV29-1	TRBJ2-7	.
CASTMGGEGQPQHF	TGTGCCAGCACCATGGGGGGAGAAGGTCAGCCCCAGCATTTT	.	TRBV28	TRBJ1-5	once
CASSPTQTHYYTF	TGTGCCAGCAGCCCCACCCAGACCCACTACTACACCTTC	.	TRBV5-4	TRBJ1-2	.
CASSLTGDAEAFF	TGCGCCAGCAGCCTGACAGGGGACGCTGAAGCTTTCTTT	TRBD1	TRBV5-1	TRBJ1-1	.
CASSQTIQGRSGYTF	TGTGCCAGTAGTCAAACTATACAGGGGAGGAGCGGCTACACCTTC	TRBD1	TRBV19	TRBJ1-2	.
CASSLGGLDDTIYF	TGTGCCAGCAGCTTGGGGGGACTGGATGACACCATATATTTT	.	TRBV5-5	TRBJ1-3	.
CASSPPSVRSYNEQFF	TGTGCCAGCAGCCCGCCTAGCGTACGCTCCTACAATGAGCAGTTCTTC	.	TRBV7-3	TRBJ2-1	.